Below, 29 T cell receptor beta chains from the same sample are listed, as sequenced in a study of T cells after yellow fever vaccination. Each CDR3 protein gets one entry after TCRdb re-called the 5' RACE reads with MiXCR. The sample has approximately 160,000 distinct CDR3 sequences; roughly 9% are singletons. The sequences come from CD8+ T cells sorted from PBMCs, collected 45 days after the yellow fever booster vaccination. Receptor source: a man younger than 35 who received the YFV17D yellow fever vaccine.

There are a few counts of this clonotype. The chain recombines TRBV7-9 with TRBJ1-3; tentatively, D is TRBD1 (6 bases). Germline CDR1 and CDR2: SEHNR and FQNEAQ (reference sequence). Trimming pared 4 bases from V and 0 bases from J, leaving 25 bases between. The CDR3 is 20 amino acids. Here the CDR3 reads CASSSSLGRDIRRSGNTIYF. In DNA, the CDR3 is TGTGCCAGCAGCTCATCTCTGGGCCGGGACATTAGACGCTCTGGAAACACCATATATTTT.

Ten or more counts support this clonotype. The genes are TRBV5-1 and TRBJ1-2, with D possibly TRBD1 on 6 matching bases. The CDR3 runs 14 residues. V shed 0 bases and J shed 8 bases, with 14 bases lying between them. Germline loops: CDR1 SGHRS, CDR2 YFSETQ. The CDR3 sequence: CASSLVTGGLGYTF. The CDR3 nucleotides read TGCGCCAGCAGCTTGGTAACGGGGGGCTTGGGCTACACCTTC. The full variable domain, rest sourced from reference TRBV5-1 and TRBJ1-2, is KAGVTQTPRYLIKTRGQQVTLSCSPISGHRSVSWYQQTPGQGLQFLFEYFSETQRNKGNFPGRFSGRQFSNSRSEMNVSTLELGDSALYLCASSLVTGGLGYTFGSGTRLTVV.

This clonotype was picked up a small number of times. This chain uses TRBV4-2 with TRBJ2-3; possible D gene TRBD2, 5 bases. Trimming cost V 5 bases and J 0 bases, with 12 bases left between them. The CDR3 is 15 residues long. CDR1 and CDR2 (germline): LGHNA, YNFKEQ. In nucleotides, the CDR3 is TGTGCCAGCAGCGCGCGGACTCGCAGCACAGATACGCAGTATTTT. It translates to CASSARTRSTDTQYF.

This clonotype was picked up many times. V and J are TRBV7-9 and TRBJ2-7, with unresolved D. The CDR3 is 12 residues long. The V end lost 9 bases, the J end lost 3 bases, and 12 bases lay between the germline ends. The germline gives CDR1 SEHNR, CDR2 FQNEAQ (reference sequence). The CDR3 here is CASVNSNYEQYV. As DNA, the CDR3 is TGTGCCAGTGTCAATTCCAACTACGAGCAGTACGTC.

The V and J genes are TRBV9 and TRBJ1-5; D perhaps matches TRBD1 (6 bases). Trimming removed 0 bases from V and 7 bases from J, with 14 bases in between. CDR1 SGDLS and CDR2 YYNGEE come from the germline V gene. The CDR3 spans 15 residues. The CDR3: CASSVDGGAMQPQHF. CDR3 DNA: TGTGCCAGCAGCGTAGATGGGGGGGCCATGCAGCCCCAGCATTTT.

This clonotype was detected a few times. The rearrangement joins TRBV7-6 to TRBJ2-1; possibly TRBD2 for D (5 bases). Germline loops: CDR1 SGHVS, CDR2 FNYEAQ. The CDR3 has 14 amino acids. V lost 5 bases and J lost 2, with 10 bases in between. The CDR3 coding sequence is TGTGCCAGCAGCGTCGGGGAAGCCTACAATGAGCAGTTCTTC. It yields the protein CASSVGEAYNEQFF.

In this sample, this clonotype turned up a few times. The chain carries TRBV12-3 or TRBV12-4 and TRBJ2-7, with a weak D call TRBD2 (5 bases). The V end lost 6 bases, the J end lost 3 bases, and 12 bases lay between the germline ends. This CDR3 is built from 13 residues. CDR3 protein: CASSRLGVYEQYF. For the CDR3, the DNA is TGTGCCAGCAGCCGCTTGGGAGTCTACGAGCAGTACTTC.

Remarks on this clonotype: A much larger clonotype is one base distant, so this may be a read error. CDR3 loop: CASSQVSELPDATQYF. CDR3 nucleotides: TGTGCCAGCAGCCAAGTTTCGGAACTCCCGGATGCTACGCAGTATTTT. The gene calls are TRBV3-1 and TRBJ2-3, with D uncertain. The CDR3 has 16 residues. Germline-derived CDR1 and CDR2 are LGHDT and YNNKEL (reference sequence). Trimming took 1 base from V and 8 from J, leaving 19 bases between them.

The chain has TRBV7-9 and TRBJ1-4; no definite D call. Germline V gene data show CDR1 as SEHNR and CDR2 as FQNEAQ (reference sequence). With 2 bases removed from V and 7 bases from J, the gap between germline ends came to 5 bases. CDR3 length: 12 residues. The CDR3 bases are TGTGCCAGCAGCTTATCCCTTGAAAAACTGTTTTTT. It specifies CASSLSLEKLFF.

This clonotype was seen ten or more times. The J gene is TRBJ2-3, the V gene TRBV10-3; 9 nucleotides line up with TRBD1. With 3 bases clipped from V and 0 bases from J, the junction kept 7 bases outside the gene matches. CDR1 ENHRY and CDR2 SYGVKD come from the germline V gene. CDR3 length equals 17 residues. CDR3 in amino acids: CAISDWDRDTSTDTQYF. The DNA of the CDR3 is TGTGCCATCAGTGACTGGGACAGGGACACTAGCACAGATACGCAGTATTTT.

J is TRBJ2-7 and V is TRBV7-9, with D perhaps matching TRBD1 (6 bases). With 4 bases removed from V and 3 bases from J, the gap between germline ends came to 10 bases. The V gene's germline CDR1 is SEHNR and CDR2 FQNEAQ (reference sequence). This CDR3 is 13 amino acids long. CDR3 sequence reads: CASSWQGYYEQYF. CDR3 in DNA: TGTGCCAGCAGCTGGCAGGGGTACTACGAGCAGTACTTC. Complete variable domain (other parts from reference TRBV7-9 and TRBJ2-7): DTGVSQNPRHKITKRGQNVTFRCDPISEHNRLYWYRQTLGQGPEFLTYFQNEAQLEKSRLLSDRFSAERPKGSFSTLEIQRTEQGDSAMYLCASSWQGYYEQYFGPGTRLTVT.

This chain links TRBV7-9 with TRBJ1-5, with D perhaps matching TRBD1 (6 bases). The germline V and J ends were trimmed by 2 bases and 8 bases, with 10 bases remaining between them. This CDR3 contains 13 residues. Looked up from germline, CDR1 is SEHNR and CDR2 is FQNEAQ (reference sequence). Here the CDR3 reads CASSLKGGEPQHF. The DNA for the CDR3 is TGTGCCAGCAGCTTAAAGGGGGGGGAGCCCCAGCATTTT. Combining the CDR3 with reference TRBV7-9 and TRBJ1-5 gives the whole variable domain DTGVSQNPRHKITKRGQNVTFRCDPISEHNRLYWYRQTLGQGPEFLTYFQNEAQLEKSRLLSDRFSAERPKGSFSTLEIQRTEQGDSAMYLCASSLKGGEPQHFGDGTRLSIL.

This clonotype has a handful of counts. This chain joins TRBV27 and TRBJ2-3; 11 bases map to TRBD2. V lost 4 bases, J lost 5 bases, and 11 bases stayed unmatched. Germline CDR1 reads MNHEY; CDR2 reads SMNVEV (reference sequence). This CDR3 is 17 amino acids long. The CDR3 here is CASSSPLVAGGVDTQYF. The CDR3 DNA follows: TGTGCCAGCAGTTCCCCCCTAGTAGCGGGGGGGGTAGATACGCAGTATTTT.

V is TRBV19 and J is TRBJ2-3; the D gene is possibly TRBD2 (7 bases). Germline CDR1 LNHDA, CDR2 SQIVND (reference sequence). Trimming pared 6 bases from V and 0 bases from J, leaving 28 bases between. The length of the CDR3 is 20 residues. CDR3 coding DNA: TGTGCCAGTAGCCTAGGGGGTTTCAGCGGGGACATAGCAAGCACAGATACGCAGTATTTT. It is translated as CASSLGGFSGDIASTDTQYF.

The chain links TRBV27 to TRBJ2-1; D gene uncertain. Trimming stripped 6 bases from V and 4 bases from J, with 16 bases between. The V gene's germline CDR1 is MNHEY and CDR2 SMNVEV (reference sequence). The CDR3 runs 15 residues. The CDR3 spells CASRAADHSYNEQFF. CDR3 nucleotides: TGTGCCAGCAGAGCCGCGGACCACTCTTACAATGAGCAGTTCTTC.

CDR3 coding DNA: TGTGCCAGCAGCTCTAGGGGTATGGGGAATGAGCAGTTCTTC. It is translated as CASSSRGMGNEQFF. The chain has TRBV11-2 and TRBJ2-1, with D perhaps TRBD1 (5 bases). The CDR3 length is 14 residues. Germline assignment: CDR1 SGHAT and CDR2 FQNNGV. V dropped 4 bases and J dropped 7 bases, with 14 bases sitting between them.

In its sample, this clonotype was seen many times. The CDR3 DNA follows: TGCAGCGTTTGGGGGGGCCACGGGAATGAGCAGTTCTTC. Its translation is CSVWGGHGNEQFF. This chain connects TRBV29-1 to TRBJ2-1; D perhaps matches TRBD2 (7 bases). The CDR3 spans 13 residues. V was cut by 5 bases and J by 7 bases, with 15 bases left in between. Germline-derived CDR1 and CDR2 are SQVTM and ANQGSEA.

The V and J genes are TRBV11-2 and TRBJ2-3, with TRBD2 matching over 10 bases. CDR3 length: 18 amino acids. The V segment lost 2 bases and the J segment 0 bases; nucleotides outside the gene matches: 8. The germline CDR1 and CDR2 sequences are SGHAT and FQNNGV. The CDR3 sequence: CASSLKRGGPKSTDTQYF. CDR3 sequence (DNA): TGTGCCAGCAGCTTAAAGCGGGGGGGCCCCAAAAGCACAGATACGCAGTATTTT.

In its sample, this clonotype was seen a few times. The chain links TRBV29-1 to TRBJ2-2; D not resolved. Germline loops: CDR1 SQVTM, CDR2 ANQGSEA. The CDR3 is made up of 11 amino acids. The CDR3 spells CSAYGTGELFF. CDR3 coding DNA: TGCAGTGCGTATGGGACCGGGGAGCTGTTTTTT.

The V gene is TRBV5-1, the J gene TRBJ2-7, with D possibly called TRBD1 or TRBD2 (7 bases each). Germline V gene data show CDR1 as SGHRS and CDR2 as YFSETQ. Trimming shortened V by 0 bases and J by 5 bases, and 12 bases separated the two germline ends. The length of the CDR3 is 14 residues. CDR3 DNA sequence: TGCGCCAGCAGCTTGGCAGGGGGGGTCCACGAGCAGTACGTC. Translating gives CASSLAGGVHEQYV.

The rearrangement joins TRBV30 to TRBJ2-7; TRBD1 matches at 8 bases. J was trimmed by 3 bases and V by 2 bases; bases with no gene match: 3. The V gene's germline CDR1 is GTSNPN and CDR2 SVGIG (reference sequence). There are 13 residues in the CDR3. CDR3 loop: CAWSSDRDYEQYF. Here the CDR3 DNA reads TGTGCCTGGAGTTCGGACAGGGACTACGAGCAGTACTTC.

A few counts support this clonotype. The V gene is TRBV4-3, the J gene TRBJ1-1; a weak D match, TRBD1 (6 bases). V lost 0 bases, J lost 2 bases, and 10 bases lay in between. CDR1 is LGHNA, CDR2 YSLEER, per germline. The CDR3 length is 15 residues. This CDR3 reads CASSQETGINTEAFF. CDR3 in DNA: TGCGCCAGCAGCCAAGAAACAGGGATAAACACTGAAGCTTTCTTT.

This clonotype was seen a few times. The genes are TRBV6-1 and TRBJ1-5; D is ambiguous. The CDR3 runs to 13 residues. V was trimmed by 6 bases and J by 7 bases, leaving 13 bases between them. Germline V gene data show CDR1 as MNHNS and CDR2 as SASEGT. CDR3 residues: CASRKDGGQPQHF. The CDR3 region has the DNA TGTGCCAGCAGGAAAGATGGCGGACAGCCCCAGCATTTT.

This clonotype has just a few counts. The V call is TRBV6-5, the J call TRBJ2-7; 9 positions agree with TRBD1. The CDR3 extends over 14 amino acids. Germline CDR1 and CDR2: MNHEY and SVGAGI. J lost 6 bases, V lost 4 bases, and 7 bases had no gene match. CDR3 protein: CASSSGQGPVEQYF. In DNA form, the CDR3 reads TGTGCCAGCAGTTCTGGACAGGGGCCCGTCGAGCAGTACTTC.

This clonotype was seen a few times. The chain uses TRBV9 and TRBJ2-2; 14 positions agree with TRBD2. The V gene end was trimmed by 0 bases and the J gene end by 4 bases; junction bases not matched to a gene: 2. Germline values: CDR1 SGDLS, CDR2 YYNGEE. This CDR3 is built from 17 residues. The CDR3, as DNA: TGTGCCAGCAGCGTAGGGACTAGCGGGGGGCTCACCGGGGAGCTGTTTTTT. It codes for CASSVGTSGGLTGELFF.

This clonotype appeared a few times. V gene TRBV4-2 combines with J gene TRBJ2-7; D remains ambiguous. V lost 0 bases, J lost 2 bases, and 11 bases lay in between. CDR1 is LGHNA and CDR2 is YNFKEQ in the germline V gene. The CDR3 consists of 15 residues. CDR3 amino acids: CASSQERNVAYEQYF. CDR3 nucleotides: TGTGCCAGCAGCCAAGAGCGTAACGTCGCCTACGAGCAGTACTTC.

The chain carries TRBV5-1 and TRBJ2-2; D is uncertain. The CDR3 runs 17 residues. Per germline, CDR1 SGHRS and CDR2 YFSETQ. V lost 0 bases to trimming and J lost 0 bases, with 12 bases between them. The CDR3 loop is CASSLESWGPNTGELFF. DNA for the CDR3: TGCGCCAGCAGCTTGGAATCCTGGGGTCCGAACACCGGGGAGCTGTTTTTT.

The CDR3: CASRESSGEQYV. The CDR3 DNA is TGTGCCAGCAGGGAGTCCTCGGGGGAGCAGTACGTC. V usage is TRBV28 and J usage is TRBJ2-7; D perhaps matches TRBD2 (5 bases). The CDR3 is made up of 12 amino acids. Trimming took off 6 bases at V and 7 bases at J, with 13 bases between the two ends. Germline values: CDR1 MDHEN, CDR2 SYDVKM.

This clonotype was picked up a small number of times. V is TRBV27 and J is TRBJ1-5, with D unclear. The ends were cut back, 3 bases at V and 7 bases at J, with 10 bases in the middle. This CDR3 has 13 amino acids. CDR1 and CDR2 from the germline V gene are MNHEY and SMNVEV (reference sequence). The CDR3 reads CASSFGSDQPQHF. Here the CDR3 DNA reads TGTGCCAGCAGTTTTGGTTCGGACCAGCCCCAGCATTTT.